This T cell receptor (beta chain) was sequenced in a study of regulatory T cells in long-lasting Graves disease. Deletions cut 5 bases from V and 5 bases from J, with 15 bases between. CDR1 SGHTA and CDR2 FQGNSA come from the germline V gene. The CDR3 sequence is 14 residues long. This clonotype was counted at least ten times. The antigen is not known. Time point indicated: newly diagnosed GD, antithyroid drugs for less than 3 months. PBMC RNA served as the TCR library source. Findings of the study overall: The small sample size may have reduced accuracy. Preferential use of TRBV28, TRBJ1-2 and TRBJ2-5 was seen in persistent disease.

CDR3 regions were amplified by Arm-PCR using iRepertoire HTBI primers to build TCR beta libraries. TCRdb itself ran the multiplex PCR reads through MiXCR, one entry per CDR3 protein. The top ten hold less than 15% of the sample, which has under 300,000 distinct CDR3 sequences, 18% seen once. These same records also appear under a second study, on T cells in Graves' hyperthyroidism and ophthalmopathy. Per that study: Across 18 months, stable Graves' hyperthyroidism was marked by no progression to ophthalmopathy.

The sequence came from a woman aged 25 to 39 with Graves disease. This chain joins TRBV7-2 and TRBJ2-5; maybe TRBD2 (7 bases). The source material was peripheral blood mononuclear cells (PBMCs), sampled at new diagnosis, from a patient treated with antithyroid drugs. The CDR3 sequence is CASSRQGGGETQYF. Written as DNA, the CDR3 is TGTGCCAGCAGCCGTCAAGGGGGGGGGGAGACCCAGTACTTC.